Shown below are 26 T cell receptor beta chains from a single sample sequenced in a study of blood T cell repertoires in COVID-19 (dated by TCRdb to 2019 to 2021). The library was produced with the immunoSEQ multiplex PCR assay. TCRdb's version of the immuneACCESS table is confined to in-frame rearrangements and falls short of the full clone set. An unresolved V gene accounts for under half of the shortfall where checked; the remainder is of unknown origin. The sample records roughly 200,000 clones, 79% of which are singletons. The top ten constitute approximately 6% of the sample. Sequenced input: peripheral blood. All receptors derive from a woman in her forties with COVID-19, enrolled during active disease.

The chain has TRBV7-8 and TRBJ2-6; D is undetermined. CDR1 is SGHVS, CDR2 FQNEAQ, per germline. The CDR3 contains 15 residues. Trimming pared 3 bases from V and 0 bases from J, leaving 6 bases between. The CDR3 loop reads CASSFRSSGANVLTF. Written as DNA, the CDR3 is TGTGCCAGCAGCTTTCGCAGCTCTGGGGCCAACGTCCTGACTTTC.

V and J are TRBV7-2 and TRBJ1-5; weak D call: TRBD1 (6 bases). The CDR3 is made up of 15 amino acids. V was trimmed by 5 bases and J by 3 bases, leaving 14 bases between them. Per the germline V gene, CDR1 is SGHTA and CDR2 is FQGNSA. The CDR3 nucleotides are TGTGCCAGCAGCCCCAGTACAGGGTTCAATCAGCCCCAGCATTTT. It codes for CASSPSTGFNQPQHF.

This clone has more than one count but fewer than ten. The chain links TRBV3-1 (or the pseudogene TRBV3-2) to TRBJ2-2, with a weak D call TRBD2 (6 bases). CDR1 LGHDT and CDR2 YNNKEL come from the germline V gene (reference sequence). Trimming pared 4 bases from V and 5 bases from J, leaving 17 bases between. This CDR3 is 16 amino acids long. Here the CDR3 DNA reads TGTGCCAGCAGCCCGAACTGGGACTCGGGAACCGGGGAGCTGTTTTTT. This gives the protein CASSPNWDSGTGELFF.

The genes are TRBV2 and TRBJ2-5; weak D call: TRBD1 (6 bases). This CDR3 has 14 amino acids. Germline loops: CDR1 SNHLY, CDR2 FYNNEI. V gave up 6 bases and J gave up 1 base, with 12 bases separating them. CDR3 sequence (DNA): TGTGCCAGCAGACCCGACAGGTCCCAAGAGACCCAGTACTTC. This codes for CASRPDRSQETQYF.

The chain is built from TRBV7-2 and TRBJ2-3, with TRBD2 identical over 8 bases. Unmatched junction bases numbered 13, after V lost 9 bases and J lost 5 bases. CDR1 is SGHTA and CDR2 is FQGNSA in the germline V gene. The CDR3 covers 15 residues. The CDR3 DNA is TGTGCCAGTAAGCCCCGGGGGGGCAAGAGAGATACGCAGTATTTT. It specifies CASKPRGGKRDTQYF.

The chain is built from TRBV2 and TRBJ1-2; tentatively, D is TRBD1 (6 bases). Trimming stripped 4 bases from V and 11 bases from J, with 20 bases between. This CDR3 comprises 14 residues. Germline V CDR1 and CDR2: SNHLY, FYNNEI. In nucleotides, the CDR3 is TGTGCCAGCAGTGGGGACACTATTTGGACCGAGTACACCTTC. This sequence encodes CASSGDTIWTEYTF.

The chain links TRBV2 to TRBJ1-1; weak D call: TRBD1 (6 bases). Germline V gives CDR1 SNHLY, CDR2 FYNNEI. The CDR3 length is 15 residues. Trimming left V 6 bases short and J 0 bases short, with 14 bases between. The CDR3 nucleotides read TGTGCCAGCAGGGGGGACACTTCTGTGAACACTGAAGCTTTCTTT. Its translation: CASRGDTSVNTEAFF.

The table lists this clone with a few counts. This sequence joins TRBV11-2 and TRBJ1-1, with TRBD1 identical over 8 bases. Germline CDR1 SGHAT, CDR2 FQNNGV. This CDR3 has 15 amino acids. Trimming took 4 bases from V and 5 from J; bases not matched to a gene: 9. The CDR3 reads CASSSFGQGRTEAFF. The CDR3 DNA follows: TGTGCCAGCAGCTCGTTCGGACAGGGAAGGACTGAAGCTTTCTTT.

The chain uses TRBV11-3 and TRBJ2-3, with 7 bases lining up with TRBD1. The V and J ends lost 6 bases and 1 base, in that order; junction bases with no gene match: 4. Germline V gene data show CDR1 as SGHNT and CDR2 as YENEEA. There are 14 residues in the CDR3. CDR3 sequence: CASSPGQGTDTQYF. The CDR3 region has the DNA TGTGCCAGCAGTCCCGGACAGGGCACAGATACGCAGTATTTT.

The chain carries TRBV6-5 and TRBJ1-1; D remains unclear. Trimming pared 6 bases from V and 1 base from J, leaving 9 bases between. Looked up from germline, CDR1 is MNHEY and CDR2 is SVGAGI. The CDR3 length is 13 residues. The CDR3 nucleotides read TGTGCCAGCAGCATCAACAGGAACACTGAAGCTTTCTTT. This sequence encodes CASSINRNTEAFF.

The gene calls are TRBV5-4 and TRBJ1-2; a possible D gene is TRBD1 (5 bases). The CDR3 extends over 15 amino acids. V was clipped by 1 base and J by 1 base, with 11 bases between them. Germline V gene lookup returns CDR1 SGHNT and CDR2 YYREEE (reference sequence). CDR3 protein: CASSLIDRGNYGYTF. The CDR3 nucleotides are TGTGCCAGCAGCTTGATAGACAGAGGTAACTATGGCTACACCTTC.

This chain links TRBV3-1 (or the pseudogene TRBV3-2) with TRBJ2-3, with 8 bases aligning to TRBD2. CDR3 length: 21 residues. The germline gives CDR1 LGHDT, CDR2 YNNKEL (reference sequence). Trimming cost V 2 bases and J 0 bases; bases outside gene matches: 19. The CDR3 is CASSQPTRTSPTVFSTDTQYF. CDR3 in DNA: TGTGCCAGCAGCCAACCTACTCGGACTAGCCCCACCGTTTTTAGCACAGATACGCAGTATTTT.

For the CDR3, the DNA is TGCGCCAGCAGCTTGGGCGGGGCTAATGAGCAGTTCTTC. Translated: CASSLGGANEQFF. The rearrangement joins TRBV5-1 to TRBJ2-1; a possible D gene is TRBD2 (6 bases). This CDR3 is built from 13 residues. Germline V gives CDR1 SGHRS, CDR2 YFSETQ. V was trimmed by 0 bases and J by 7 bases, leaving 8 bases between them. The whole variable domain, filled in from reference TRBV5-1 and TRBJ2-1, reads KAGVTQTPRYLIKTRGQQVTLSCSPISGHRSVSWYQQTPGQGLQFLFEYFSETQRNKGNFPGRFSGRQFSNSRSEMNVSTLELGDSALYLCASSLGGANEQFFGPGTRLTVL.

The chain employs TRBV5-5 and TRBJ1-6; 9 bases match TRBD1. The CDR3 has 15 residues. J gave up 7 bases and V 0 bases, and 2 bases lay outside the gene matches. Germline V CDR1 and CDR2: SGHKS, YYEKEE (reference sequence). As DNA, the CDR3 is TGTGCCAGCAGCTTGGACGGGACAGGGAATTCACCCCTCCACTTT. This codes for CASSLDGTGNSPLHF.

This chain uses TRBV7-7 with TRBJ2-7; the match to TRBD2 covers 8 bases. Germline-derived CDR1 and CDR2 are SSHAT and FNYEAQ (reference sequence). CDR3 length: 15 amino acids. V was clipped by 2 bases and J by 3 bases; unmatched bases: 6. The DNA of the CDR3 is TGTGCCAGCAGCTTAAGGCGGGGGGCCCACTACGAGCAGTACTTC. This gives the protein CASSLRRGAHYEQYF.

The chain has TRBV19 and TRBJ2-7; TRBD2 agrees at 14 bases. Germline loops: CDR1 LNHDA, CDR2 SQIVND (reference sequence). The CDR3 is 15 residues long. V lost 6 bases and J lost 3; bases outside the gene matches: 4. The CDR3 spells CASRGLAGESYEQYF. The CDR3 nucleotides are TGTGCCAGTAGGGGACTAGCGGGGGAAAGCTACGAGCAGTACTTC. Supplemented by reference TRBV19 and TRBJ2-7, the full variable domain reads DGGITQSPKYLFRKEGQNVTLSCEQNLNHDAMYWYRQDPGQGLRLIYYSQIVNDFQKGDIAEGYSVSREKKESFPLTVTSAQKNPTAFYLCASRGLAGESYEQYFGPGTRLTVT.

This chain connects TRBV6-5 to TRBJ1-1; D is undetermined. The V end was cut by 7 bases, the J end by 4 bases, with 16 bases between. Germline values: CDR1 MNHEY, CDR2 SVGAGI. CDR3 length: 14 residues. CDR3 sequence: CASTSPGFGTEAFF. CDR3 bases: TGTGCCAGCACCAGCCCGGGGTTCGGCACTGAAGCTTTCTTT.

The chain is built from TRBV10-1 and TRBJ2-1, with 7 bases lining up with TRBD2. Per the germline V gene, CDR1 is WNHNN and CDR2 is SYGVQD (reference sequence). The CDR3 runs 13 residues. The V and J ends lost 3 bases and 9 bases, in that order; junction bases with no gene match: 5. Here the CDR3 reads CASSDRGDGEQFF. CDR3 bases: TGCGCCAGCAGTGATCGGGGGGATGGTGAGCAGTTCTTC.

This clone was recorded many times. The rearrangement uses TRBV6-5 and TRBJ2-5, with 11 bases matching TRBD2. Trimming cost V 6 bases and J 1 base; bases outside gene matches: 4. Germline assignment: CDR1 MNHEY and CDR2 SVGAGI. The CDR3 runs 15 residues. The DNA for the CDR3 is TGTGCCAGCAGCCCCGGGACTAGCGGCCAAGAGACCCAGTACTTC. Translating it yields CASSPGTSGQETQYF.

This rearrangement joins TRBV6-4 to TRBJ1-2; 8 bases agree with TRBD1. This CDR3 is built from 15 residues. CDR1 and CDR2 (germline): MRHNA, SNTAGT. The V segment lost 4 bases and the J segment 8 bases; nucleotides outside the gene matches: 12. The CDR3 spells CASSAQRGQGTGYTF. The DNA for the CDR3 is TGTGCCAGCAGTGCCCAAAGAGGACAGGGTACAGGCTACACCTTC.

In nucleotides, the CDR3 is TGTGCCAGCAGTTTATCAAGGGGGAGGGAGAACTATGGCTACACCTTC. Its translation: CASSLSRGRENYGYTF. This chain connects TRBV27 to TRBJ1-2, with D possibly TRBD1 on 6 matching bases. Trimming pared 0 bases from V and 2 bases from J, leaving 13 bases between. The CDR3 is 16 residues long. Germline V gives CDR1 MNHEY, CDR2 SMNVEV (reference sequence).

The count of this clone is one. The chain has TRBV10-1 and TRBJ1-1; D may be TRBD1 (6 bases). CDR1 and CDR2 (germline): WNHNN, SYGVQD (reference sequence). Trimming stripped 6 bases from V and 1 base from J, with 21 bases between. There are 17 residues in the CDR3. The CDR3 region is CASSRGAQGRQNTEAFF. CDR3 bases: TGCGCCAGCAGCCGGGGGGCACAGGGCCGTCAGAACACTGAAGCTTTCTTT.

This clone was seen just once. In DNA form, the CDR3 reads TGTGCCAGCAGCTCCAGGGTAGCGGGGAACACCGGGGAGCTGTTTTTT. Its protein product is CASSSRVAGNTGELFF. The chain recombines TRBV7-3 with TRBJ2-2, with TRBD2 matching over 7 bases. The junction had 6 bases not matched to a gene; V was cut back by 4 bases and J by 1 base. CDR1 and CDR2 from the germline V gene are SGHTA and FQGTGA. CDR3 length equals 16 residues.

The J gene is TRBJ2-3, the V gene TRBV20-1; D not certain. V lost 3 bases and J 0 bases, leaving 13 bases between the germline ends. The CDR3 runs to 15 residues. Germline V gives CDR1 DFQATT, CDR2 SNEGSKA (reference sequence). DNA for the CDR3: TGCAGTGCTAGTATAGGCAGGCCTAGCACAGATACGCAGTATTTT. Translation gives CSASIGRPSTDTQYF.

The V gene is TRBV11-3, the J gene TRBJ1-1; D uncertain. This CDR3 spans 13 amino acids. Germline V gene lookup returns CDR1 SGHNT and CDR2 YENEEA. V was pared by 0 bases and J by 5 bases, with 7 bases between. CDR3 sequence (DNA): TGTGCCAGCAGCTTAGAAGCGAGGACTGAAGCTTTCTTT. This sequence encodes CASSLEARTEAFF.

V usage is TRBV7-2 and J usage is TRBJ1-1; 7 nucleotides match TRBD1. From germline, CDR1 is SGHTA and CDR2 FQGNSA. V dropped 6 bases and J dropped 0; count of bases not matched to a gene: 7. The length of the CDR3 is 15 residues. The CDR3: CASRTGVDMNTEAFF. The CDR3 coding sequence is TGTGCCAGCAGAACAGGGGTGGATATGAACACTGAAGCTTTCTTT.